A selection of T cell receptor beta chains follows, all from one sample in a study of cytomegalovirus exposure and HLA in healthy donors. Measured with immunoSEQ multiplex PCR; TCRdb has only the in-frame clones, and not every one. In the table there are about 150,000 clones, over 70% of which are singletons. Specimen: PBMCs. These receptors all come from a woman between 18 and 29 years old in good health and CMV-seronegative. Both conserved end residues are trimmed from each CDR3. Rows may omit the clone size; those that give it use once, few, many or a size class.

j_gene,v_gene,abundance,CDR3aa
TRBJ2-3,TRBV5-6,NA,ASSLWTSGGPSTDTQY
TRBJ1-3,TRBV5-1,NA,ASSLIGLSSSGNTIY
TRBJ2-2,TRBV11-3,NA,ASSSYQNTGELF
TRBJ2-2,TRBV6-4,NA,ASSAAGSAGELF
TRBJ1-3,TRBV28,NA,ASSSPGGMAGNTIY
TRBJ2-1,TRBV11-3,NA,ASRRDRGNPYNEQF
TRBJ1-1,TRBV27,NA,ASSPHGSLVAF
TRBJ1-2,TRBV13,NA,ASSLQGSNGYT
TRBJ1-2,TRBV5-4,NA,ASPQGGEGGYT
TRBJ1-4,TRBV7-8,few,ASSLVGTGGEKLF
TRBJ2-1,TRBV11-3,NA,ASSLVSSGGRNEQF
TRBJ2-1,TRBV28,NA,ASSPPLAGEQF
TRBJ2-5,TRBV5-6,NA,ASNLDRGETQY
TRBJ1-2,TRBV5-4,NA,ASSPGTGLGGYT